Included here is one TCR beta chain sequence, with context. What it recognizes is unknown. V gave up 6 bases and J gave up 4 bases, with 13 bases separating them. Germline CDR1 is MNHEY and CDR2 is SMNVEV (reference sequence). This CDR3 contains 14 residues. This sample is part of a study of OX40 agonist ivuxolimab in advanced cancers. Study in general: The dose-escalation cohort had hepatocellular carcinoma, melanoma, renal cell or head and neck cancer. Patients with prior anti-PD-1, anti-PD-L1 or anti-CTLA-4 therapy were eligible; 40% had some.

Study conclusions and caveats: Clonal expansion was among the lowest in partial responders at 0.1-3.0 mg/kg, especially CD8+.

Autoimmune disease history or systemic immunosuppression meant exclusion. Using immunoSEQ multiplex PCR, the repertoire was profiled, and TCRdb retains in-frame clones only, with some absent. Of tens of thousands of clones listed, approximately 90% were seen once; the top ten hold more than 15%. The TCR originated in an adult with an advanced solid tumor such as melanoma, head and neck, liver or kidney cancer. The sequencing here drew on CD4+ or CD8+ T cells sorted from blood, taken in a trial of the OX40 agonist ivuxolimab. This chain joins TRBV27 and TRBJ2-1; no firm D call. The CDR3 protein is CASSLTKNYNEQFF. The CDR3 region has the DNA TGTGCCAGCAGCTTAACGAAAAATTACAATGAGCAGTTCTTC.